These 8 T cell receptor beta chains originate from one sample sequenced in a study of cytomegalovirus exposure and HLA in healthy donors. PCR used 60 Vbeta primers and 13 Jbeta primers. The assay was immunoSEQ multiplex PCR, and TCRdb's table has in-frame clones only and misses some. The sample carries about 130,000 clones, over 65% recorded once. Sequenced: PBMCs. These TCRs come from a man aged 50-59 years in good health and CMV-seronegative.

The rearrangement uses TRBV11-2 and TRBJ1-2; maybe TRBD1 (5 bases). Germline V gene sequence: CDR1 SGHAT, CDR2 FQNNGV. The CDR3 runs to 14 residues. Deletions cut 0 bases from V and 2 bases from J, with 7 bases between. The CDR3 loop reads CASSLETANYGYTF. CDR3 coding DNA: TGTGCCAGCAGCTTAGAGACAGCGAACTATGGCTACACCTTC.

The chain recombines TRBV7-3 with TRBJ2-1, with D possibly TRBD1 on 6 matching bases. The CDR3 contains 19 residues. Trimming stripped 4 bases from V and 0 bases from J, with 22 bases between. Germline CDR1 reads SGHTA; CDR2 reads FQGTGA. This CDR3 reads CASSSGVQHVGSSYNEQFF. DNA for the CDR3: TGTGCCAGCAGCTCAGGGGTCCAGCATGTAGGTAGCTCCTACAATGAGCAGTTCTTC.

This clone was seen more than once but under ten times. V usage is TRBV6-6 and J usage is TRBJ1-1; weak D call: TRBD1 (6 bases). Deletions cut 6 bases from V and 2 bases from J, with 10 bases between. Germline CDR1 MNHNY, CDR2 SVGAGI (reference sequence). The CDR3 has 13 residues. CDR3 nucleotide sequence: TGTGCCAGCAGGAAACAGGGTAACACTGAAGCTTTCTTT. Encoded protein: CASRKQGNTEAFF.

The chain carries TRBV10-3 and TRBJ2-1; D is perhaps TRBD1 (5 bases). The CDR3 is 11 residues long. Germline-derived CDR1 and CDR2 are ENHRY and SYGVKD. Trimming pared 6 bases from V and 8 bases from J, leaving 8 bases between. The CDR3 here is CAISEGDEQFF. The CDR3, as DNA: TGTGCCATCAGCGAAGGGGATGAGCAGTTCTTC.

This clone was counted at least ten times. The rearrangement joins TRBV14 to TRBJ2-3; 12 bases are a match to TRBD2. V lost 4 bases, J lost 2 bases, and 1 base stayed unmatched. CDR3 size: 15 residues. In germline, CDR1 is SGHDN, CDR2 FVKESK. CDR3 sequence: CASSPSGRATDTQYF. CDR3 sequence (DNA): TGTGCCAGCAGCCCTAGCGGGAGGGCCACAGATACGCAGTATTTT. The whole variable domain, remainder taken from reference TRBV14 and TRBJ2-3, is EAGVTQFPSHSVIEKGQTVTLRCDPISGHDNLYWYRRVMGKEIKFLLHFVKESKQDESGMPNNRFLAERTGGTYSTLKVQPAELEDSGVYFCASSPSGRATDTQYFGPGTRLTVL.

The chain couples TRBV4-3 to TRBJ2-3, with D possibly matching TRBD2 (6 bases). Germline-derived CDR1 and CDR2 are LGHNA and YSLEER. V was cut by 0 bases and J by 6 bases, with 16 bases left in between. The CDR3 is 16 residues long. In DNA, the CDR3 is TGCGCCAGCAGCCAAGATGCGCGCGGGACCTCGGATACGCAGTATTTT. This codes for CASSQDARGTSDTQYF.

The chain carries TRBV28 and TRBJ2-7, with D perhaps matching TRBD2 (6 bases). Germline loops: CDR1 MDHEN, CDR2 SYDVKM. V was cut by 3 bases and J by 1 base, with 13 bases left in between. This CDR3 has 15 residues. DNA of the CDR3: TGTGCCAGCAGTTTCCTGCGGGGTCCATCCTACGAGCAGTACTTC. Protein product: CASSFLRGPSYEQYF.

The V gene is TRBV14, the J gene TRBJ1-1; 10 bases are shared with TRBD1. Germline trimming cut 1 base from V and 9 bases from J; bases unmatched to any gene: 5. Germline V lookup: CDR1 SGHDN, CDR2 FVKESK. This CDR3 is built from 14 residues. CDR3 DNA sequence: TGTGCCAGCAGCCAAGTACGGGGACAGGGGAAAGCTTTCTTT. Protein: CASSQVRGQGKAFF.